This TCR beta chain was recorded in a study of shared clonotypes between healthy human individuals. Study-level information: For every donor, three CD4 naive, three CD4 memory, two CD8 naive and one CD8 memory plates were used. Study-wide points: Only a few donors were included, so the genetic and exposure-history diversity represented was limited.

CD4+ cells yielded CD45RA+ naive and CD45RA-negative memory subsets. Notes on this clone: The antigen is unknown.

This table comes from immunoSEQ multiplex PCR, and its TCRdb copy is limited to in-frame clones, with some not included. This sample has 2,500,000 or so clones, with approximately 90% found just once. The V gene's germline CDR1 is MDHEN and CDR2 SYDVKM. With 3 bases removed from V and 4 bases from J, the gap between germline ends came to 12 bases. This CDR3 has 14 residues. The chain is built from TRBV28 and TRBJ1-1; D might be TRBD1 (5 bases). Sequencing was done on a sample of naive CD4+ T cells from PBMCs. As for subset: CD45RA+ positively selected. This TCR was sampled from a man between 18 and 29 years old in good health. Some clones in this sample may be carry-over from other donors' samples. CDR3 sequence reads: CASSFQGRFTEAFF. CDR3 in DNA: TGTGCCAGCAGTTTTCAGGGACGGTTCACTGAAGCTTTCTTT.